These T cell receptor beta chains were read from a single sample in a study of post-analysis software for immune sequencing data. TCRdb fed the PCR reads into MiXCR, producing one record per CDR3 protein. The sample has fewer than 850,000 distinct CDR3 sequences, 30% seen once. Sequenced: blood. Receptors were obtained from a girl between 5 and 17 years old with multiple sclerosis. CDR3s include the opening cysteine and the closing phenylalanine or tryptophan. Fields, in order: clone size, J gene, CDR3 length, D gene, V gene, CDR3 DNA, CDR3 protein. D genes are given only for firm matches. The listing skips clone size in some rows; elsewhere it reads once, few, many or a size class.

abundance: few
j_gene: TRBJ2-7
len: 12
d_gene: .
v_gene: TRBV20-1
CDR3nt: TGCAGTGCGCCCCCCCTACTCGACGAGCAGTACTTC
CDR3aa: CSAPPLLDEQYF

abundance: .
j_gene: TRBJ1-2
len: 13
d_gene: .
v_gene: TRBV10-2
CDR3nt: TGCGCCAGCAGTGGAGGGGAACCCTATGGCTACACCTTC
CDR3aa: CASSGGEPYGYTF

abundance: few
j_gene: TRBJ2-1
len: 13
d_gene: .
v_gene: TRBV7-2
CDR3nt: TGTGCCAGCAGCCCTCAGGAGTTTAGGGGCTCGTTCTTC
CDR3aa: CASSPQEFRGSFF

abundance: .
j_gene: TRBJ1-6
len: 15
d_gene: .
v_gene: TRBV28
CDR3nt: TGTGCCAGCAGTCAACAGGATTTTGGGGATTCACCCCTCCACTTT
CDR3aa: CASSQQDFGDSPLHF

abundance: few
j_gene: TRBJ2-3
len: 16
d_gene: TRBD2
v_gene: TRBV11-2
CDR3nt: TGTGCCAGCAGCTTAATGAGCGGGGGGGGCACAGATACGCAGTATTTT
CDR3aa: CASSLMSGGGTDTQYF

abundance: .
j_gene: TRBJ1-5
len: 15
d_gene: .
v_gene: TRBV9
CDR3nt: TGTGCCAGCAGCGTAGGTAGTCTGAGCAATCAGCCCCAGCATTTT
CDR3aa: CASSVGSLSNQPQHF

abundance: .
j_gene: TRBJ2-5
len: 13
d_gene: .
v_gene: TRBV29-1
CDR3nt: TGCAGCGGGAGCAGGGGGGATGTGGAGACCCAGTACTTC
CDR3aa: CSGSRGDVETQYF

abundance: .
j_gene: TRBJ1-1
len: 14
d_gene: .
v_gene: TRBV6-1
CDR3nt: TGTGCCAGCACCCTTAATGGGGGGAACACTGAAGCTTTCTTT
CDR3aa: CASTLNGGNTEAFF

abundance: .
j_gene: TRBJ2-3
len: 12
d_gene: .
v_gene: TRBV5-1
CDR3nt: TGCGCCAGCAGCCTGACGAAAGATACGCAGTATTTT
CDR3aa: CASSLTKDTQYF

abundance: .
j_gene: TRBJ1-4
len: 14
d_gene: .
v_gene: TRBV3-1
CDR3nt: TGTGCCAGCAGCCAAGTAGAGGAGAATGAAAAACGGTTTTTT
CDR3aa: CASSQVEENEKRFF

abundance: .
j_gene: TRBJ1-1
len: 14
d_gene: .
v_gene: TRBV6-4
CDR3nt: TGTGCCAGCAGTGACCACTGGGGGGGCACTGAAGCTTTCTTT
CDR3aa: CASSDHWGGTEAFF

abundance: .
j_gene: TRBJ1-2
len: 12
d_gene: TRBD1
v_gene: TRBV7-2
CDR3nt: TGTGCCAGCAGTTACAGGGGATTAGGCTACACCTTC
CDR3aa: CASSYRGLGYTF

abundance: .
j_gene: TRBJ1-2
len: 13
d_gene: .
v_gene: TRBV5-1
CDR3nt: TGCGCCAACAGCTTGACCAGGGATCTGAGCTACACCTTC
CDR3aa: CANSLTRDLSYTF

abundance: many
j_gene: TRBJ2-5
len: 15
d_gene: .
v_gene: TRBV20-1
CDR3nt: TGCAGTGCTAGAACTCCTGGGACGAACCAAGAGACCCAGTACTTC
CDR3aa: CSARTPGTNQETQYF

abundance: few
j_gene: TRBJ1-2
len: 15
d_gene: TRBD1
v_gene: TRBV6-5
CDR3nt: TGTGCCAGCAGACCTACCGGGACAGGTTCCTGGGGCTACACCTTC
CDR3aa: CASRPTGTGSWGYTF

abundance: .
j_gene: TRBJ2-3
len: 14
d_gene: .
v_gene: TRBV12-3/TRBV12-4
CDR3nt: TGTGCCAGCAGTGCAGCAGGCCGCACAGATACGCAGTATTTT
CDR3aa: CASSAAGRTDTQYF

abundance: .
j_gene: TRBJ2-1
len: 14
d_gene: TRBD1
v_gene: TRBV27
CDR3nt: TGTGCCAGCAGTTGCGGGACAGGGTCCAATGAGCAGTTCTTC
CDR3aa: CASSCGTGSNEQFF

abundance: .
j_gene: TRBJ2-1
len: 15
d_gene: .
v_gene: TRBV10-2
CDR3nt: TGCGCCAGCACTATCGGAGCAAGCTCCTACAATGAGCAGTTCTTC
CDR3aa: CASTIGASSYNEQFF

abundance: few
j_gene: TRBJ2-3
len: 17
d_gene: .
v_gene: TRBV4-3
CDR3nt: TGCGCCAGCAGCCAAGCTCTAGGGGGAGACCGCGGACATACGCAGTATTTT
CDR3aa: CASSQALGGDRGHTQYF

abundance: .
j_gene: TRBJ2-1
len: 13
d_gene: .
v_gene: TRBV2
CDR3nt: TGTGCCAGCAGGACAGGACCAGACAATGAGCAGTTCTTC
CDR3aa: CASRTGPDNEQFF

abundance: .
j_gene: TRBJ2-7
len: 14
d_gene: .
v_gene: TRBV20-1
CDR3nt: TGCAGTGCTAGATATGGCACTTTATCCTACAAGCAGTACTTC
CDR3aa: CSARYGTLSYKQYF

abundance: .
j_gene: TRBJ2-5
len: 16
d_gene: TRBD2
v_gene: TRBV7-9
CDR3nt: TGTGCCAGCAGCCACGGGGGCCTAGCGGGAGTGAAGACCCAGTACTTC
CDR3aa: CASSHGGLAGVKTQYF

abundance: .
j_gene: TRBJ1-5
len: 15
d_gene: .
v_gene: TRBV19
CDR3nt: TGTGCCAGTAGTAATCAGGGGACGAGCAATCAGCCCCAGCATTTT
CDR3aa: CASSNQGTSNQPQHF

abundance: .
j_gene: TRBJ2-1
len: 12
d_gene: TRBD2
v_gene: TRBV20-1
CDR3nt: TGCAGTTGGGGGAGGGGTAACAATGAGCAGTTCTTC
CDR3aa: CSWGRGNNEQFF

abundance: .
j_gene: TRBJ2-5
len: 14
d_gene: TRBD1
v_gene: TRBV2
CDR3nt: TGTGCCAGCAGTCGGGACAGGGGTAGGGATGAGCAGTACTTC
CDR3aa: CASSRDRGRDEQYF

abundance: many
j_gene: TRBJ2-3
len: 14
d_gene: .
v_gene: TRBV20-1
CDR3nt: TGCAGTGCCCCAAAGGGGTCCCTCACAGATACGCAGTATTTT
CDR3aa: CSAPKGSLTDTQYF

abundance: .
j_gene: TRBJ2-3
len: 16
d_gene: .
v_gene: TRBV24-1
CDR3nt: TGTGCCACCAGTGATTTGGGGAGTGGGATCGCAGATACGCAGTATTTT
CDR3aa: CATSDLGSGIADTQYF

abundance: .
j_gene: TRBJ2-1
len: 15
d_gene: .
v_gene: TRBV28
CDR3nt: TGTGCCAGCAGTCCCGCGATCGCGGGCGGCTTGGAGCAGTTCTTC
CDR3aa: CASSPAIAGGLEQFF

abundance: .
j_gene: TRBJ1-4
len: 13
d_gene: .
v_gene: TRBV20-1
CDR3nt: TGCAGTGCTAGAGCGGCAGGAGGGAAAAAACTGTTTTTT
CDR3aa: CSARAAGGKKLFF

abundance: .
j_gene: TRBJ2-7
len: 15
d_gene: TRBD2
v_gene: TRBV4-1
CDR3nt: TGCGCCAGCAGCCAAGAGGGACTAGCGGGTTCCGAGCAGTACTTC
CDR3aa: CASSQEGLAGSEQYF

abundance: many
j_gene: TRBJ2-7
len: 14
d_gene: TRBD1
v_gene: TRBV7-2
CDR3nt: TGTGCCAGCAGTCTGGACAGGGCCTCCTACGAGCAGTACTTC
CDR3aa: CASSLDRASYEQYF

abundance: .
j_gene: TRBJ2-7
len: 15
d_gene: .
v_gene: TRBV7-2
CDR3nt: TGTGCCAGCAGCTTAGGGGGTAGGGCAAACTACGAGCAGTACTTC
CDR3aa: CASSLGGRANYEQYF

abundance: few
j_gene: TRBJ2-4
len: 15
d_gene: TRBD2
v_gene: TRBV14
CDR3nt: TGTGCCAGCAGCCAATGGGCTAGCGGGAAACACATTCAGTACTTC
CDR3aa: CASSQWASGKHIQYF

abundance: .
j_gene: TRBJ2-3
len: 15
d_gene: .
v_gene: TRBV6-4
CDR3nt: TGTGCCAGCAGTGACTCAGGGTCTCGGACAGATACGCAGTATTTT
CDR3aa: CASSDSGSRTDTQYF

abundance: few
j_gene: TRBJ2-7
len: 14
d_gene: TRBD2
v_gene: TRBV20-1
CDR3nt: TGCAGTGCTGAGGCTAGCGGGAGCCCCGACGAGCAGTACTTC
CDR3aa: CSAEASGSPDEQYF

abundance: few
j_gene: TRBJ2-1
len: 13
d_gene: .
v_gene: TRBV10-2
CDR3nt: TGCGCCAGCACCCGAGAGAATCGATATGAGCAGTTCTTC
CDR3aa: CASTRENRYEQFF

abundance: few
j_gene: TRBJ2-5
len: 11
d_gene: .
v_gene: TRBV28
CDR3nt: TGTGCCAGCAGCAATTGGGAGACCCAGTACTTC
CDR3aa: CASSNWETQYF

abundance: .
j_gene: TRBJ2-1
len: 17
d_gene: TRBD1
v_gene: TRBV20-1
CDR3nt: TGCAGTGCTGGAGAGCGAAAGGGACAGGCGAATTACAATGAGCAGTTCTTC
CDR3aa: CSAGERKGQANYNEQFF

abundance: .
j_gene: TRBJ2-7
len: 13
d_gene: .
v_gene: TRBV20-1
CDR3nt: TGCAGTGCTAGCCTGGGGATTCCAGGGGAGCAGTACTTC
CDR3aa: CSASLGIPGEQYF

abundance: many
j_gene: TRBJ2-6
len: 13
d_gene: .
v_gene: TRBV29-1
CDR3nt: TGCAGCGTTGATTTCTCTGGGGCCAACGTCCTGACTTTC
CDR3aa: CSVDFSGANVLTF

abundance: few
j_gene: TRBJ2-7
len: 16
d_gene: .
v_gene: TRBV4-3
CDR3nt: TGCGCCAGCAGCCAAGATAATGCGGGAACGAGCTACGAGCAGTACTTC
CDR3aa: CASSQDNAGTSYEQYF

abundance: .
j_gene: TRBJ2-5
len: 12
d_gene: TRBD2
v_gene: TRBV20-1
CDR3nt: TGCAGTGCTAGAGGACTAGCGGGAGTCTCGTACTTC
CDR3aa: CSARGLAGVSYF

abundance: .
j_gene: TRBJ2-7
len: 14
d_gene: TRBD2
v_gene: TRBV7-2
CDR3nt: TGTGCTAGCAGCTTAAGACTAGCGGGAGCCGGGAAGTACTTC
CDR3aa: CASSLRLAGAGKYF

abundance: .
j_gene: TRBJ2-3
len: 15
d_gene: .
v_gene: TRBV12-3/TRBV12-4
CDR3nt: TGTGCCAGCAGTTCCACGGGCCTCTCCCCAGATACGCAGTATTTT
CDR3aa: CASSSTGLSPDTQYF

abundance: many
j_gene: TRBJ2-5
len: 14
d_gene: TRBD1
v_gene: TRBV10-3
CDR3nt: TGTGCCATCAGTCGAGAGGGGGCTGGGGAGACCCAGTACTTC
CDR3aa: CAISREGAGETQYF

abundance: .
j_gene: TRBJ1-5
len: 13
d_gene: .
v_gene: TRBV6-2/TRBV6-3
CDR3nt: TGTGCCAGCTCGGAGTTGGGCAATCAGCCCCAGCATTTT
CDR3aa: CASSELGNQPQHF

abundance: few
j_gene: TRBJ2-5
len: 16
d_gene: .
v_gene: TRBV7-8
CDR3nt: TGTGCCAGCAGCTTACTGCCTCAGCGAGGGGAAGAGACCCAGTACTTC
CDR3aa: CASSLLPQRGEETQYF

abundance: .
j_gene: TRBJ1-1
len: 15
d_gene: TRBD1
v_gene: TRBV18
CDR3nt: TGTGCCAGCTCACGAATGGGACAGGGGGACACTGAAGCTTTCTTT
CDR3aa: CASSRMGQGDTEAFF

abundance: many
j_gene: TRBJ2-7
len: 15
d_gene: .
v_gene: TRBV4-3
CDR3nt: TGCGCCAGCAGCCAAGATACTAGCTACGCCTACGAGCAGTACTTC
CDR3aa: CASSQDTSYAYEQYF

abundance: .
j_gene: TRBJ2-3
len: 11
d_gene: TRBD2
v_gene: TRBV20-1
CDR3nt: TGCAGTGCTAGGGCCGGGACTAGTCAGTATTTT
CDR3aa: CSARAGTSQYF

abundance: .
j_gene: TRBJ2-5
len: 14
d_gene: TRBD2
v_gene: TRBV10-3
CDR3nt: TGTGCCATCAAAGCTAGCGGGGAACAAGAGACCCAGTACTTC
CDR3aa: CAIKASGEQETQYF

abundance: few
j_gene: TRBJ2-3
len: 15
d_gene: TRBD2
v_gene: TRBV9
CDR3nt: TGTGCCAGCAGCGTAGCTAGCGGGGTTACGGATACGCAGTATTTT
CDR3aa: CASSVASGVTDTQYF

abundance: few
j_gene: TRBJ2-7
len: 13
d_gene: .
v_gene: TRBV20-1
CDR3nt: TGCAGTGCGAGATCCCGGGGGCCCTACGAGCAGTACTTC
CDR3aa: CSARSRGPYEQYF

abundance: .
j_gene: TRBJ2-1
len: 14
d_gene: .
v_gene: TRBV9
CDR3nt: TGTGCCAGCAGCGCAAGACGGAGCCAAGAGACCCAGTTCTTC
CDR3aa: CASSARRSQETQFF